Each of the 13 T cell receptor beta chains below was sequenced from the same sample in a study of monozygotic twins with inflammatory bowel disease. TCRdb reprocessed the 5' RACE reads and reports one entry per CDR3 protein, with no DNA. This repertoire comprises 400,000 to 500,000 distinct CDR3 sequences; its ten largest clones make up less than 2.5%. The sequenced sample was blood. The receptor source for this set is a human donor with ulcerative colitis or Crohn's disease, or a healthy co-twin of an affected twin (not recorded which).

The CDR3 is CASSFSGFLAGVEDTQYF. This chain connects TRBV28 to TRBJ2-3; the TCRdb D gene call, TRBD2, has no DNA to confirm it. Per germline, CDR1 MDHEN and CDR2 SYDVKM. This CDR3 is built from 18 residues.

The chain has TRBV5-6 and TRBJ2-3; TCRdb returns TRBD2, unconfirmable since there is no DNA. This CDR3 has 18 amino acids. Germline CDR1 is SGHDT and CDR2 is YYEEEE. The CDR3: CASSFALAGSPSTDTQYF.

The rearrangement links TRBV7-9 to TRBJ2-7. The CDR3 runs 12 residues. The germline V gene encodes CDR1 SEHNR and CDR2 FQNEAQ (reference sequence). This CDR3 is CASSLARYEQYF. The full variable domain, completed using reference TRBV7-9 and TRBJ2-7, is DTGVSQNPRHKITKRGQNVTFRCDPISEHNRLYWYRQTLGQGPEFLTYFQNEAQLEKSRLLSDRFSAERPKGSFSTLEIQRTEQGDSAMYLCASSLARYEQYFGPGTRLTVT.

This chain's CDR3 is CSASPLAGLDTQYF. The chain uses TRBV20-1 and TRBJ2-3; the D gene TCRdb calls, TRBD2, cannot be checked with no DNA. Germline V gene lookup returns CDR1 DFQATT and CDR2 SNEGSKA (reference sequence). This CDR3 has 14 amino acids.

V gene TRBV3-1 combines with J gene TRBJ1-6. The CDR3 covers 14 residues. Per the germline V gene, CDR1 is LGHDT and CDR2 is YNNKEL (reference sequence). The CDR3 is CASSQDGVYSPLHF.

The chain employs TRBV7-2 and TRBJ1-2. The CDR3 sequence is 13 residues long. Germline-derived CDR1 and CDR2 are SGHTA and FQGNSA. CDR3 sequence reads: CASSLSTVWGYTF. Using reference TRBV7-2 and TRBJ1-2 for the parts outside the CDR3, the full variable domain is GAGVSQSPSNKVTEKGKDVELRCDPISGHTALYWYRQSLGQGLEFLIYFQGNSAPDKSGLPSDRFSAERTGGSVSTLTIQRTQQEDSAVYLCASSLSTVWGYTFGSGTRLTVV.

The chain recombines TRBV20-1 with TRBJ2-5. Germline CDR1 DFQATT, CDR2 SNEGSKA (reference sequence). The CDR3 has 14 amino acids. CDR3 region: CSASTPLGQETQYF.

This chain joins TRBV2 and TRBJ1-3; TCRdb returns TRBD1, unconfirmable since there is no DNA. CDR1 is SNHLY, CDR2 FYNNEI, per germline. The CDR3 spans 15 residues. The CDR3 here is CASKTQGSSGNTIYF.

The chain links TRBV7-9 to TRBJ1-6; the D call from TCRdb, TRBD1, cannot be confirmed without DNA. CDR3 length: 14 residues. Germline V lookup: CDR1 SEHNR, CDR2 FQNEAQ (reference sequence). The chain's CDR3 is CASSWTGLNSPLHF.

The chain employs TRBV5-4 and TRBJ2-2; TCRdb reports TRBD1, a call that lacks DNA to check it against. Germline CDR1 reads SGHNT; CDR2 reads YYREEE (reference sequence). The CDR3 length is 15 residues. The CDR3 is CASSLLGTGTGELFF.

The chain couples TRBV18 to TRBJ2-5; without DNA, the TCRdb call of TRBD1 cannot be checked. The V gene's germline CDR1 is KGHSH and CDR2 LQKENI. The CDR3 totals 14 residues. The CDR3: CASSRLTGTETQYF.

The J gene is TRBJ1-6, the V gene TRBV10-3; TCRdb indicates TRBD1, and absent DNA this call remains unverified. Germline V CDR1 and CDR2: ENHRY, SYGVKD. The CDR3 contains 12 residues. The CDR3 here is CAISDRGSPLHF.

The CDR3 loop is CSATSEIPEAFF. The chain recombines TRBV20-1 with TRBJ1-1. The CDR3 runs to 12 residues. Germline V gene sequence: CDR1 DFQATT, CDR2 SNEGSKA (reference sequence).